This TCR beta chain was identified during a study of blood T cell repertoires in COVID-19. Study-wide background: Samples of COVID-19 (acute and convalescent) were obtained from the United States, Italy and Spain. T cells, B-cell-depleted T cells, or PBMCs supplied cDNA or gDNA.

This clone showed up just a few times. This CDR3 is 13 amino acids long. Trimming shortened V by 6 bases and J by 5 bases, and 13 bases separated the two germline ends. Germline-derived CDR1 and CDR2 are MGHDK and SYGVNS. In the authors' methods: Cell counts per sample came from amplifying reference gene primers. The repertoire was sequenced with immunoSEQ multiplex PCR; TCRdb's copy has only in-frame clones and lacks some. That table furnishes V, J and clone size, whereas the DNA furnished D and trimming. The table lists nearly 350,000 clones, around nine tenths of them singletons. Source material: peripheral blood. This TCR came from a woman aged 18-35 years who had recovered from COVID-19. This chain links TRBV25-1 with TRBJ1-1; D is unresolved. CDR3 protein: CASSSLLETEAFF. The CDR3 bases are TGTGCCAGCAGCTCCCTGCTTGAGACTGAAGCTTTCTTT.